The sequence of this TCR beta chain was determined in a study of blood T cell repertoires in COVID-19. Turning to the study itself: Italy, Spain and the United States were the sources of the convalescent and acute COVID-19 samples.

As processed by the authors: Amplification from reference gene primers served as the basis for estimated nucleated cell counts. Only in-frame clones appear in the TCRdb table, and some are missing; sequencing was by immunoSEQ multiplex PCR. V, J and clone size derive from that table, while D and trimming were established from the DNA sequence. The sample includes 150,000 to 200,000 clones, around 90% seen only once; the top ten take about 2.6%. Followed longitudinally, the Seattle patients had been enrolled during active infection. Sample: peripheral blood. The TCR sequence derives from a woman of 80 years or more with COVID-19, enrolled during active disease.

Written as DNA, the CDR3 is TGTGCCAGCAGCCAAGATATCGCCAGGGGGTACTATGGCTACACCTTC. Encoded protein: CASSQDIARGYYGYTF. The rearrangement joins TRBV3-1 (or the pseudogene TRBV3-2) to TRBJ1-2, with TRBD1 matching over 7 bases. Germline V gene data show CDR1 as LGHDT and CDR2 as YNNKEL (reference sequence). The J segment lost 3 bases and the V segment lost 0 bases, leaving 7 bases of the junction unmatched. The length of the CDR3 is 16 residues.